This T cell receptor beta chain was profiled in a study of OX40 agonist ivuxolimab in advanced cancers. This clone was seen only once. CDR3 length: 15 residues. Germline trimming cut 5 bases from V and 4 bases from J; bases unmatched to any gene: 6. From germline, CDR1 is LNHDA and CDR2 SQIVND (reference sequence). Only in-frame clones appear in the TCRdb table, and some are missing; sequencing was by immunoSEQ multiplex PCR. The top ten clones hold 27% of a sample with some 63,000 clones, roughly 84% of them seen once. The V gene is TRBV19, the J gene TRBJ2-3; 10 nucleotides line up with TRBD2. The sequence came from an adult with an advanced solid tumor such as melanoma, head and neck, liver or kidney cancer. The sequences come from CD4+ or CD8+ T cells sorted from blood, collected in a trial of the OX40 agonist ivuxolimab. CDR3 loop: CASSLYLAGADTQYF. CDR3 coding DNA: TGTGCCAGTAGTCTCTACCTAGCGGGGGCAGATACGCAGTATTTT.